A single sample gave rise to the 25 T cell receptor beta chains below, sequenced in a study of identifying expanded T cells in peripheral blood. Repertoires were generated with immunoSEQ multiplex PCR, while TCRdb's copy carries only in-frame clones and drops some. The sample carries about 130,000 clones, 70% to 90% recorded once. Sequenced input: blood. The receptors stem from a person between 18 and 75 years old in good health.

V gene TRBV11-2 combines with J gene TRBJ2-3; tentative D call: TRBD1 (7 bases). Germline V gives CDR1 SGHAT, CDR2 FQNNGV. The germline V and J ends were trimmed by 3 bases and 4 bases, with 17 bases remaining between them. The CDR3 extends over 16 amino acids. Here the CDR3 DNA reads TGTGCCAGCAGCTTGGGCCCCCAGGGGGGATCAGATACGCAGTATTTT. Translation: CASSLGPQGGSDTQYF.

The rearrangement links TRBV11-3 to TRBJ2-7; D remains ambiguous. V was pared by 3 bases and J by 5 bases, with 11 bases between. The CDR3 consists of 13 residues. Germline V lookup: CDR1 SGHNT, CDR2 YENEEA. The CDR3 protein is CASSLVPNDEQYF. In DNA, the CDR3 is TGTGCCAGCAGCTTGGTCCCTAACGACGAGCAGTACTTC. The full variable domain, completed using reference TRBV11-3 and TRBJ2-7, is EAGVVQSPRYKIIEKKQPVAFWCNPISGHNTLYWYLQNLGQGPELLIRYENEEAVDDSQLPKDRFSAERLKGVDSTLKIQPAELGDSAVYLCASSLVPNDEQYFGPGTRLTVT.

This rearrangement joins TRBV28 to TRBJ2-3, with D hard to call. This CDR3 comprises 11 residues. CDR1 and CDR2 from the germline V gene are MDHEN and SYDVKM. Trimming removed 5 bases at V and 6 bases at J, with 6 bases between. CDR3 sequence (DNA): TGTGCCAGCAGTCCGGCGGATACGCAGTATTTT. Its translation: CASSPADTQYF.

The V gene is TRBV6-5, the J gene TRBJ1-4; TRBD1 aligns across 7 bases. V dropped 10 bases and J dropped 3; count of bases not matched to a gene: 5. The CDR3 length is 13 residues. The V gene's germline CDR1 is MNHEY and CDR2 SVGAGI. CDR3 residues: CATTGAANEKLFF. CDR3 coding DNA: TGTGCCACAACAGGGGCCGCTAATGAAAAACTGTTTTTT.

The V call is TRBV6-5, the J call TRBJ2-2; either TRBD1 or TRBD2 may supply D (5 bases each). Trimming cost V 6 bases and J 0 bases, with 11 bases left between them. CDR3 length: 15 residues. Germline CDR1 MNHEY, CDR2 SVGAGI. Here the CDR3 DNA reads TGTGCCAGCAGCCAAAGGGGAGCGAACACCGGGGAGCTGTTTTTT. This codes for CASSQRGANTGELFF.

The V gene is TRBV27, the J gene TRBJ2-3; D unresolved. V lost 2 bases and J lost 2, with 14 bases in between. The CDR3 runs 16 residues. Germline V CDR1 and CDR2: MNHEY, SMNVEV (reference sequence). DNA for the CDR3: TGTGCCAGCAGTTTAGGCCTAACCGCTTACACAGATACGCAGTATTTT. It translates to CASSLGLTAYTDTQYF.

The chain couples TRBV9 to TRBJ2-1, with no clear D. CDR1 and CDR2 from the germline V gene are SGDLS and YYNGEE. The CDR3 is 13 amino acids. V was clipped by 3 bases and J by 9 bases, with 13 bases between them. CDR3 sequence reads: CASSDLPVGEQFF. The CDR3 DNA sequence: TGTGCCAGCAGCGACCTTCCGGTGGGTGAGCAGTTCTTC.

This chain links TRBV2 with TRBJ1-5; D is ambiguous. Germline V gene lookup returns CDR1 SNHLY and CDR2 FYNNEI. V shed 7 bases and J shed 0 bases, with 19 bases lying between them. The CDR3 is made up of 17 amino acids. The CDR3 is CASKGWQAKNSNQPQHF. Here the CDR3 DNA reads TGTGCCAGCAAGGGTTGGCAAGCGAAAAATAGCAATCAGCCCCAGCATTTT. Full variable domain (outside the CDR3, taken from reference TRBV2 and TRBJ1-5): EPEVTQTPSHQVTQMGQEVILRCVPISNHLYFYWYRQILGQKVEFLVSFYNNEISEKSEIFDDQFSVERPDGSNFTLKIRSTKLEDSAMYFCASKGWQAKNSNQPQHFGDGTRLSIL.

This chain uses TRBV27 with TRBJ2-7, with D tentatively TRBD1 (5 bases). Trimming took off 5 bases at V and 1 base at J, with 12 bases between the two ends. This CDR3 is 14 amino acids long. Germline lookup yields CDR1 MNHEY and CDR2 SMNVEV (reference sequence). CDR3 loop: CASSPLTESYEQYF. The CDR3 region has the DNA TGTGCCAGCAGTCCGCTGACAGAATCCTACGAGCAGTACTTC.

This sequence joins TRBV7-3 and TRBJ2-1, with D perhaps TRBD2 (6 bases). CDR3 length: 13 residues. The V end lost 6 bases, the J end lost 10 bases, and 16 bases lay between the germline ends. Germline loops: CDR1 SGHTA, CDR2 FQGTGA. The CDR3 region is CASSSIRDSEQFF. The DNA of the CDR3 is TGTGCCAGCAGTTCTATTCGGGACTCCGAGCAGTTCTTC.

The chain recombines TRBV6-1 with TRBJ2-7; D unresolved. The CDR3 covers 15 residues. The germline V gene encodes CDR1 MNHNS and CDR2 SASEGT. V was shortened by 1 base and J by 2 bases, with 12 bases between the two germline ends. The CDR3 DNA is TGTGCCAGCAGTGAAGTCCAATTCCGGGCCTACGAGCAGTACTTC. Translation gives CASSEVQFRAYEQYF.

The genes are TRBV5-4 and TRBJ1-1, with D maybe TRBD1 (5 bases). Germline CDR1 is SGHNT and CDR2 is YYREEE (reference sequence). CDR3 length equals 15 residues. V shed 4 bases and J shed 3 bases, with 16 bases lying between them. The CDR3 DNA sequence: TGTGCCAGCAGCCCGCACGAGGGCAGGGACACTGAAGCTTTCTTT. It codes for CASSPHEGRDTEAFF.

The CDR3 DNA sequence: TGTGCCAGCAGCTTGCGGCACTATGGCTACACCTTC. Translation gives CASSLRHYGYTF. The genes are TRBV5-6 and TRBJ1-2, with unresolved D. Germline CDR1 and CDR2: SGHDT and YYEEEE. Trimming removed 1 base at V and 3 bases at J, with 4 bases between. CDR3 size: 12 residues.

The sample holds one count of this clone. The V gene is TRBV6-1, the J gene TRBJ2-3, with 10 nucleotides matching TRBD2. V shed 8 bases, J shed 4 bases, and the junction held 3 bases outside the gene matches. The CDR3 runs 13 residues. Germline-derived CDR1 and CDR2 are MNHNS and SASEGT. The CDR3 bases are TGTGCCAGCTCCGGGACTAGCGCAGATACGCAGTATTTT. Translation: CASSGTSADTQYF.

This sequence joins TRBV9 and TRBJ1-2; TRBD1 is a possible D gene (5 bases). The CDR3 is 15 amino acids. The V end lost 0 bases, the J end lost 3 bases, and 12 bases lay between the germline ends. The germline V gene has CDR1 SGDLS and CDR2 YYNGEE. The CDR3 sequence: CASSVAQGTDYGYTF. The CDR3 DNA is TGTGCCAGCAGCGTAGCTCAGGGTACGGACTATGGCTACACCTTC.

The chain links TRBV28 to TRBJ1-1; 10 bases agree with TRBD1. The germline CDR1 and CDR2 sequences are MDHEN and SYDVKM. This CDR3 contains 16 residues. Germline trimming cut 4 bases from V and 4 bases from J; bases unmatched to any gene: 9. The CDR3 spells CASSSGTGVFFTEAFF. CDR3 sequence (DNA): TGTGCCAGCAGTTCCGGGACAGGGGTATTCTTCACTGAAGCTTTCTTT.

The chain recombines TRBV28 with TRBJ2-1, with a tentative D call TRBD1 (6 bases). Germline V CDR1 and CDR2: MDHEN, SYDVKM. V was shortened by 8 bases and J by 1 base, with 15 bases between the two germline ends. The CDR3 is made up of 15 amino acids. DNA for the CDR3: TGTGCCAGCGGGAGAAGCAGGGGATCCTACAATGAGCAGTTCTTC. Translation gives CASGRSRGSYNEQFF.

V and J are TRBV28 and TRBJ1-1; 8 positions agree with TRBD1. The V and J ends lost 6 bases and 0 bases, in that order; junction bases with no gene match: 6. The CDR3 covers 15 residues. Germline loops: CDR1 MDHEN, CDR2 SYDVKM. Here the CDR3 reads CASRSTGDLNTEAFF. In nucleotides, the CDR3 is TGTGCCAGCAGATCGACAGGGGACCTGAACACTGAAGCTTTCTTT.

This rearrangement joins TRBV2 to TRBJ2-7; 8 bases match TRBD2. The germline V gene encodes CDR1 SNHLY and CDR2 FYNNEI. CDR3 length: 15 residues. Trimming took 6 bases from V and 3 from J; bases not matched to a gene: 10. Written as DNA, the CDR3 is TGTGCCAGCAGACAGGGAACAGCGGGAGACTACGAGCAGTACTTC. It yields the protein CASRQGTAGDYEQYF.

The chain uses TRBV4-1 and TRBJ2-1; maybe TRBD2 (5 bases). The germline gives CDR1 MGHRA, CDR2 YSYEKL. This CDR3 contains 15 residues. Trimming took off 0 bases at V and 5 bases at J, with 11 bases between the two ends. The CDR3 bases are TGCGCCAGCAGCCAAGATCCTGCGGGCCACAATGAGCAGTTCTTC. Its protein is CASSQDPAGHNEQFF.

The gene calls are TRBV11-2 and TRBJ1-5; D call uncertain. Trimming cost V 1 base and J 4 bases, with 5 bases left between them. The CDR3 totals 13 residues. The germline gives CDR1 SGHAT, CDR2 FQNNGV. CDR3 residues: CASSLGQNQPQHF. In nucleotides, the CDR3 is TGTGCCAGCAGCTTAGGTCAGAATCAGCCCCAGCATTTT.

The chain has TRBV5-4 and TRBJ2-3; unclear D gene. This CDR3 has 15 amino acids. Germline CDR1 is SGHNT and CDR2 is YYREEE (reference sequence). Trimming shortened V by 2 bases and J by 0 bases, and 10 bases separated the two germline ends. CDR3 protein: CASSFALTSTDTQYF. The CDR3 DNA is TGTGCCAGCAGCTTCGCATTAACTAGCACAGATACGCAGTATTTT. Drawing the rest from reference TRBV5-4 and TRBJ2-3, the complete variable domain is ETGVTQSPTHLIKTRGQQVTLRCSSQSGHNTVSWYQQALGQGPQFIFQYYREEENGRGNFPPRFSGLQFPNYSSELNVNALELDDSALYLCASSFALTSTDTQYFGPGTRLTVL.

The gene calls are TRBV18 and TRBJ2-7; possibly TRBD2 for D (6 bases). The V end lost 2 bases, the J end lost 6 bases, and 11 bases lay between the germline ends. Looked up from germline, CDR1 is KGHSH and CDR2 is LQKENI. The CDR3 length is 13 residues. The DNA of the CDR3 is TGTGCCAGCTCACCAGGAGGGCTGGGCGAGCAGTACTTC. It yields the protein CASSPGGLGEQYF.

The rearrangement joins TRBV5-1 to TRBJ1-2; D is unresolved. The CDR3 is 13 amino acids. Germline V gene lookup returns CDR1 SGHRS and CDR2 YFSETQ. V dropped 6 bases and J dropped 0 bases, with 9 bases sitting between them. The CDR3 coding sequence is TGCGCCAGCACTATAGAGGCTAACTATGGCTACACCTTC. Translation: CASTIEANYGYTF.

J is TRBJ1-1 and V is TRBV4-1; 9 nucleotides align to TRBD1. Trimming cost V 0 bases and J 6 bases; bases outside gene matches: 8. The CDR3 extends over 16 amino acids. Germline lookup yields CDR1 MGHRA and CDR2 YSYEKL. The CDR3 nucleotides are TGCGCCAGCAGCCAAGATAGGGACAGGGCTGGGTCTGAAGCTTTCTTT. It codes for CASSQDRDRAGSEAFF.